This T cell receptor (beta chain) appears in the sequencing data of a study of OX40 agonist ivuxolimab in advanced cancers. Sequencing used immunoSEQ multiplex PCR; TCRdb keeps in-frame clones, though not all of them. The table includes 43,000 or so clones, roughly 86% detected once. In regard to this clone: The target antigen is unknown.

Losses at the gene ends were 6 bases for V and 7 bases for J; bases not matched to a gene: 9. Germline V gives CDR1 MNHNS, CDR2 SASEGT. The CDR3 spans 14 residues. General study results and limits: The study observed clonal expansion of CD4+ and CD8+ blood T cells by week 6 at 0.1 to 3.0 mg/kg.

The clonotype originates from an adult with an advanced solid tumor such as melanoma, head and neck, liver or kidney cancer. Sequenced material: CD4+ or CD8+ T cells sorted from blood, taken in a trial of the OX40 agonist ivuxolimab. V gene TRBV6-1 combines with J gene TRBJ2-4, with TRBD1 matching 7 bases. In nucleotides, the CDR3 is TGTGCCAGCAGAATCCGGGACAGCCTTAACATTCAGTACTTC. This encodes CASRIRDSLNIQYF.